This T cell receptor beta chain was retrieved from a study of early T cells in non-severe SARS-CoV-2 infection. As for the study in general: Chains from this unsorted whole-blood bulk RNA could not be paired.

As part of library construction, unique molecular identifiers were attached to individual cDNA molecules. In TCRdb, the 5' RACE reads were re-called with MiXCR into one record per CDR3 protein. The sample includes 60,000 to 65,000 distinct CDR3 sequences, 7.5% to 9% seen only once; the top ten take about an eighth. V dropped 5 bases and J dropped 7 bases, with 16 bases sitting between them. The length of the CDR3 is 14 residues. Germline assignment: CDR1 SGHDT and CDR2 YYEEEE. This clonotype was counted a few times. Its antigen remains unknown. Overall study findings and caveats: The study's VDJdb matching favored anti-spike CD8 responses and missed private and CD4 specificities.

The receptor comes from an adult who was a healthcare worker with PCR-confirmed SARS-CoV-2 infection or an uninfected control (not recorded which). The gene calls are TRBV5-6 and TRBJ1-5; D is uncertain. The sequences come from whole blood, collected at baseline. The CDR3 DNA sequence: TGTGCCAGCAGGTATTGGACCTCAGGACAGCCCCAGCATTTT. Translated: CASRYWTSGQPQHF.